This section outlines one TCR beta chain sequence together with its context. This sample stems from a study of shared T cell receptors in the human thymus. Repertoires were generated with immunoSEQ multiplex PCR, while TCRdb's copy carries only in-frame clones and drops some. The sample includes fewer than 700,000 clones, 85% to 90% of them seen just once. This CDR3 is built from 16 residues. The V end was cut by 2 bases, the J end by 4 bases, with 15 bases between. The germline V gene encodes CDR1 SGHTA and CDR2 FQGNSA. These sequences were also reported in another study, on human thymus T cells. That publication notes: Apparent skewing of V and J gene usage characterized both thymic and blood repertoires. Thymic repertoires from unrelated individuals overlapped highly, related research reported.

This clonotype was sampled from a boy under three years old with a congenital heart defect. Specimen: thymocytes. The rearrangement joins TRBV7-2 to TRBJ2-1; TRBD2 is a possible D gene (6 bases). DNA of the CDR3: TGTGCCAGCAGCTTACGAGGGAGGAAGGGGTACAATGAGCAGTTCTTC. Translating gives CASSLRGRKGYNEQFF.